Here is one T cell receptor beta chain with its context. Its antigen remains unidentified. The use of a sample-barcoded 5' primer and a J-beta primer mix characterized a second PCR of roughly 6 to 12 cycles. Each single sample gave us at least 3 million CDR3-containing paired-end reads. TCRdb ran MiXCR on the 5' RACE reads and lists one entry per CDR3 protein. The sample records 800,000 to 1,000,000 distinct CDR3 sequences, around 49% being singletons. The CDR3 is made up of 13 amino acids. Per the germline V gene, CDR1 is LGHDT and CDR2 is YNNKEL (reference sequence). Deletions cut 5 bases from V and 3 bases from J, with 9 bases between. The data belong to a study of blood T cells in healthy people across ages. Study-wide findings and caveats: Older individuals had lower TCR beta diversity per million T cells (the decline was roughly linear).

Each sample used at least 6.5 million PBMCs. RNA extraction gave at least 5 micrograms of total RNA per sample. The clonotype was recovered from a young man in good health. The rearrangement joins TRBV3-1 to TRBJ2-3, with TRBD2 as a possible D gene (5 bases). Source material: blood. CDR3: CASSGRETDTQYF. CDR3 nucleotide sequence: TGTGCCAGCAGCGGGAGAGAGACAGATACGCAGTATTTT.